The present TCR beta chain was sequenced within a study of cytomegalovirus exposure and HLA in healthy donors (dated by TCRdb to 2016 to 2017). With regard to the full study: According to an earlier analysis of a few hundred of the donors, about 179 million T cells yielded 117 million unique TCR beta sequences and 276 Gb of sequence data. About 280 gigabases of sequencing data and around 87 million unique TCR sequences were included in an early release covering 500 to 750 HLA-typed donors. Of the roughly 400 genotyped donors, around 81% fell in the genetic ancestry cluster associated with self-reported Caucasian donors. The study aimed to test whether signatures of past pathogen exposure could be identified by cataloging public T cell receptors. Using immunosequencing, the study profiled T cell repertoires from approximately 700 subjects and related those repertoires to cytomegalovirus serostatus. Besides the first cohort of more than 650 subjects, a separate validation cohort made up of 120 different subjects was used. High-throughput TCR immunosequencing, statistical association of individual TCRs with disease status, and machine learning were combined to predict cytomegalovirus infection status. A later analysis re-analyzed previously published TCR beta repertoires from roughly 600 donors and added high-resolution HLA genotyping to study TCR occurrence patterns. In the later analysis, no new phenotypic data were used to find candidate immune exposures; instead, reliance was placed on TCR beta sequences and their occurrence across donors. An earlier analysis of about 600 of the donors used high-throughput TCR beta sequencing to judge whether each TCR beta V gene segment behaved as functional or pseudogenic. Donor age, sex, ethnicity and CMV serostatus were compiled together with the repertoire data. A later genetic analysis used genome-wide SNP genotypes for 398 of the 666 donors, treating that subset as a discovery cohort. Every discovery cohort repertoire had been produced on one sequencing platform. HLA typing included class I and class II loci at four-digit resolution. The number of donors typed differed by locus, with roughly 629-640 for A, B, C, DRB1 and DQB1, around 500 for DQA1, about 610 for DPA1, and some 450 for DPB1. Because of strong linkage in the cohort, roughly five DR-DQ haplotypes were treated as single units for association and clustering. Across around 400 genotyped donors of the cohort, an average of roughly 250,000 unique TCR beta nucleotide sequences per donor were sequenced, and approximately 17% of those sequences were non-productive. On the study overall, not on this receptor specifically: Correlated functional status among segregating V segments might be attributable to linkage disequilibrium, but an unknown experimental factor could not be ruled out. A cluster of highly shared sequence variants was judged likely to be a technical artifact of the sequencing pipeline. Three of the identified cytomegalovirus-associated TCR beta chains were confirmed in vitro to be specific for cytomegalovirus antigens. Because counts were too low, 15 to 20 rarely observed V segments, including chromosome 9 orphons, were left out of the earlier analysis of approximately 580 of the donors. Strong co-occurrence of HLA alleles, especially DR and DQ, made assigning TCR associations to individual alleles difficult. According to a later analysis, parvovirus B19, influenza, CMV and Epstein-Barr virus appeared linked to several top co-occurrence clusters. This cohort had only TCR beta chains sequenced, and the lack of alpha or paired-chain data limited which features could be detected. HLA typing was unavailable for some donors at each locus, so association tests used only the typed subset. A later genetic analysis reported fewer N-insertions in productive TCRs among donors in an Asian-associated ancestry cluster than the roughly 620-donor mean. Specific HLA alleles were associated with over 15,000 TCR beta sequences at a false discovery rate of 0.05 in a later analysis. Sequencing depth was assumed to be roughly uniform across donors in the presence/absence analyses, though that assumption may not hold. Most TCR sequences were seen in very few donors, while some public TCRs were found in many individuals. It was suggested by the authors that the approach could potentially be generalized to other disease states and immunological phenotypes. Broadly in line with IMGT annotations, most TCR beta V segments showed up in productive rearrangements about 87% or about 30% of the time in an earlier analysis of a few hundred of the donors. In the study, some 160 TCR beta chains were listed as associated with cytomegalovirus. Because the 87-base-pair reads could not distinguish some IMGT-functional V segments, including TRBV6-2 and TRBV6-3, those segments were excluded. Immune exposure information for the cohort was limited to CMV serostatus. A further reported finding was that TCR beta sequences accurately predicted the HLA-A and HLA-B alleles for most subjects in the first cohort. A later analysis found that TCR association rates varied across HLA loci, with DRB1 alleles showing the most associated TCRs and HLA-C alleles the fewest. An association between a missense DCLRE1C variant and V-gene and J-gene trimming of TCR beta chains was found in a later genetic analysis and replicated in an independent cohort. Compared with equally common non-associated chains, HLA-associated TCR beta chains in a later analysis were more clonally expanded and had lower generation probabilities. In both the original and validation cohorts, the classifier was reported to diagnose cytomegalovirus status with high specificity and sensitivity. According to a later analysis, most CMV-associated TCR beta chains appeared to be HLA-restricted, and the HLA associations seemed to be driven largely by CMV exposure.

Receptor libraries were prepared by the immunoSEQ multiplex PCR assay. For the multiplex PCR, a mixture combining 60 forward primers for TCR Vbeta segments and 13 reverse primers for TCR Jbeta segments was used. A multiplex PCR assay on genomic DNA amplified the CDR3 region of rearranged TCR beta genes. Amplified TCR beta libraries were sequenced as 87-base-pair reads on the Illumina HiSeq System. The authors' pipeline ran thus. A later analysis counted about 80 million unique TCR beta chains across the 550 to 700 repertoires, and 9 million to 14 million of these chains were shared by at least two donors. Raw reads were error-corrected and collapsed into unique sequences with a nearest-neighbor algorithm that merged closely related sequences to remove PCR and sequencing errors. To assign V, D and J gene segments, CDR3 sequences were aligned to IMGT reference sequences. For a sequence to be retained, at least a six-nucleotide match to both a V gene segment and a J gene segment was required. A rearrangement counted as productive if the CDR3 had no stop codons and remained in frame with V and J, and every other rearrangement counted as non-productive. CDR3 was defined by IMGT convention, running from the second conserved V-encoded cysteine to the conserved J-encoded phenylalanine. The earlier analysis of 450 to 750 of the donors excluded any sequence lacking an unambiguous match to a single V gene segment. An earlier analysis of about 590 of the donors classified V segments as functional when productive rearrangements were above 56.7% and as segregating when the standard deviation between donors was above 5%. A statistical classification framework was built to diagnose cytomegalovirus status from the catalog of TCR beta chain sequences. V and J gene assignment, in a later analysis, came from comparing TCR nucleotide sequences with IMGT/GENE-DB human TR gene sequences. The TCRdist pipeline was used in a later analysis to assign CDR3 sequences and most-parsimonious VDJ recombination scenarios. In a later analysis, each TCR beta chain was defined by its CDR3 amino acid sequence together with its V-gene family, and reads without a unique V-gene family were excluded. In a later analysis, nearly 600 highly shared, low-generation-probability nucleotide sequences were removed to address suspected cross-contamination and a sequencing artifact. A later analysis calculated a clonal expansion index for each public chain from normalized within-repertoire ranks of inferred template counts. Generation probabilities in a later analysis came from a VDJ recombination model fitted to out-of-frame rearrangements, and those results were checked against IGoR. Hypergeometric tests were used in a later analysis to score TCR-TCR, TCR-HLA and TCR-CMV co-occurrence, with a repertoire-size bias correction applied to the TCR pairs. A later analysis estimated false discovery rates by permuting HLA or CMV assignments 20 times. In a later analysis, co-occurring TCRs were grouped using DBSCAN, with TCRdist sequence similarity added in when clustering inside HLA-allele-positive subsets. Repertoires with fewer than 30,000 or more than 120,000 public chains, plus five repertoires with anomalous nucleotide sharing, were excluded from co-occurrence clustering. This is the immuneACCESS table as TCRdb keeps it, with only in-frame sequences that have V and J called. A part of the clones is gone; compared with another copy, unresolved V genes explain less than half, and the rest is unexplained. That table furnishes V, J and clone size, whereas the DNA furnished D and trimming. The sample table holds 150,000 to 200,000 clones, of which roughly 85% were seen once. The ten largest clones capture 1% of the sample.

In total, more than 500 healthy bone marrow donors made up the cohort. Cohort members were all nominally healthy when sampled, although unrecorded immune exposures were likely present. The donor was CMV seronegative and belonged to the group of 380 or so seronegative cohort members. Each donor provided a peripheral blood sample, and peripheral blood mononuclear cells were used for TCR beta sequencing. Genomic DNA was extracted from the blood cell samples with the Qiagen DNeasy Blood Extraction Kit. About this clone: Which antigen it targets is not known. The sample holds no much larger clone one base away, and base qualities are not on file.

The CDR3 starts with the cysteine, ends with the phenylalanine, and has 15 residues. The kept DNA is CDR3 alone, 45 bases in frame from the first base. The V and J ends are trimmed by 1 base and 6 bases, leaving 18 bases between them. CDR1 and CDR2, looked up from the germline V gene (reference sequence), are GTSNPN and SVGIG. The chain is encoded by TRBV30 joined to TRBJ1-1, with the D gene uncertain. The origin of this receptor is a boy between 2 and 10 years old in good health and CMV-seronegative. Sequencing input: PBMCs. The sequenced DNA is TGTGCCTGGAGTGGTCCCGGGGTGGTTAGCGCTGAAGCTTTCTTT. It encodes CAWSGPGVVSAEAFF.